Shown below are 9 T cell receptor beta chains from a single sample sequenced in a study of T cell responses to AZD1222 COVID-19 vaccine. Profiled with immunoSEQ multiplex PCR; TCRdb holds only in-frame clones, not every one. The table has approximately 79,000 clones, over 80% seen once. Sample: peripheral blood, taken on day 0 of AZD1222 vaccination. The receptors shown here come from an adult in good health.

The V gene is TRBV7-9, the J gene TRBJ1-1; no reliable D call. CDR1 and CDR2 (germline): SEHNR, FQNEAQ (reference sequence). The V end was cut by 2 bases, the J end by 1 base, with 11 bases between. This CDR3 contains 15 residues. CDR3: CASSLWAGANTEAFF. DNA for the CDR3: TGTGCCAGCAGCTTATGGGCAGGAGCGAACACTGAAGCTTTCTTT. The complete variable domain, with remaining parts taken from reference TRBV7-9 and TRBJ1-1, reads DTGVSQNPRHKITKRGQNVTFRCDPISEHNRLYWYRQTLGQGPEFLTYFQNEAQLEKSRLLSDRFSAERPKGSFSTLEIQRTEQGDSAMYLCASSLWAGANTEAFFGQGTRLTVV.

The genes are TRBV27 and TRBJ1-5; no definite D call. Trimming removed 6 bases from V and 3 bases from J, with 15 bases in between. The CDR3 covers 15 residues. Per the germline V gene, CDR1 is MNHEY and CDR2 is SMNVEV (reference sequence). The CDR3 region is CASSSFNSVNQPQHF. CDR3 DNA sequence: TGTGCCAGCAGCTCGTTTAATTCGGTCAATCAGCCCCAGCATTTT.

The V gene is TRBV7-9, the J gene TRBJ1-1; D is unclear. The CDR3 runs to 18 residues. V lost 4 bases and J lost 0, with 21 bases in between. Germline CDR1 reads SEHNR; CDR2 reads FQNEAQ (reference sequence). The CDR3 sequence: CASSSPVAGDLMNTEAFF. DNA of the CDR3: TGTGCCAGCAGCTCGCCAGTAGCGGGAGACCTAATGAACACTGAAGCTTTCTTT.

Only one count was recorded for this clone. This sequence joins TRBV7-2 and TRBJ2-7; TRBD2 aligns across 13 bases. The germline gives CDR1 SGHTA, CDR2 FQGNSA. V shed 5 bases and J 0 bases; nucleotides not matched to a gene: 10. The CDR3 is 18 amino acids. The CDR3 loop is CASSPKTSGRGYSYEQYF. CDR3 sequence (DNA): TGTGCCAGCAGCCCAAAAACTAGCGGGAGGGGTTACTCCTACGAGCAGTACTTC.

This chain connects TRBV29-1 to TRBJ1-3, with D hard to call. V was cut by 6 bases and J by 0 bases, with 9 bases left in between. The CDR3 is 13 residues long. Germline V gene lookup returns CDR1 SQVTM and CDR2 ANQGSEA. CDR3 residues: CSVQDFSGNTIYF. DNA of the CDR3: TGCAGCGTCCAGGACTTCTCTGGAAACACCATATATTTT.

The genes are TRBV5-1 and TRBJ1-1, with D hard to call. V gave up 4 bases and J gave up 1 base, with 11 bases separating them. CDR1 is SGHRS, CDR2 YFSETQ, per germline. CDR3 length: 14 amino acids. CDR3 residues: CASSPRTQNTEAFF. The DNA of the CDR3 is TGCGCCAGCAGCCCTCGGACTCAGAACACTGAAGCTTTCTTT.

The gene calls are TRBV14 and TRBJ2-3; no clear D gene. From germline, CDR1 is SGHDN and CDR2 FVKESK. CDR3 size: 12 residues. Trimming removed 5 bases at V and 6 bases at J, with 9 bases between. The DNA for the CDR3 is TGTGCCAGCAGCTGGAGCTCGGATACGCAGTATTTT. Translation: CASSWSSDTQYF.

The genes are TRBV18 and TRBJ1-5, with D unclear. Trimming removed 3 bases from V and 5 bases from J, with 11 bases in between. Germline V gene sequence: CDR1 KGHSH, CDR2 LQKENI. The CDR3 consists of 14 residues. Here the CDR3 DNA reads TGTGCCAGCTCACCCGGCGCATTTGATCAGCCCCAGCATTTT. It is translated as CASSPGAFDQPQHF. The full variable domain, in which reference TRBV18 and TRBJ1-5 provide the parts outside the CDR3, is NAGVMQNPRHLVRRRGQEARLRCSPMKGHSHVYWYRQLPEEGLKFMVYLQKENIIDESGMPKERFSAEFPKEGPSILRIQQVVRGDSAAYFCASSPGAFDQPQHFGDGTRLSIL.

This CDR3 is CASSSIAEREQYF. The CDR3 coding sequence is TGTGCCAGCAGCTCTATAGCGGAAAGGGAGCAGTACTTC. V gene TRBV13 combines with J gene TRBJ2-7, with D possibly TRBD2 on 6 matching bases. Per germline, CDR1 PRHDT and CDR2 FYEKMQ (reference sequence). Between the trimmed V and J ends, which lost 4 bases and 7 bases, there was a span of 14 bases. The CDR3 totals 13 residues. Full variable domain (outside the CDR3, taken from reference TRBV13 and TRBJ2-7): AAGVIQSPRHLIKEKRETATLKCYPIPRHDTVYWYQQGPGQDPQFLISFYEKMQSDKGSIPDRFSAQQFSDYHSELNMSSLELGDSALYFCASSSIAEREQYFGPGTRLTVT.